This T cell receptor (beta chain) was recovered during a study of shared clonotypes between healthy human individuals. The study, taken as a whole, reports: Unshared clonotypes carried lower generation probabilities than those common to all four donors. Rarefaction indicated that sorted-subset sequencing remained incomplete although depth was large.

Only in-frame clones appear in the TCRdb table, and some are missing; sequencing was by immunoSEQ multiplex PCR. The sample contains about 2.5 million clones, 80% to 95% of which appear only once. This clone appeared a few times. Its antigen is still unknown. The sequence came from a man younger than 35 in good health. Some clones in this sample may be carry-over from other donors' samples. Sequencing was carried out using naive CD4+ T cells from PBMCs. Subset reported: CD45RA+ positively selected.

CDR3 DNA sequence: TGTGCCAGCAGGGGGCAGTCCGAAGCTTTCTTT. This sequence encodes CASRGQSEAFF. V and J are TRBV28 and TRBJ1-1; a weak D match, TRBD1 (5 bases). The CDR3 is made up of 11 amino acids. V was cut by 6 bases and J by 8 bases, with 10 bases left in between. The V gene's germline CDR1 is MDHEN and CDR2 SYDVKM.